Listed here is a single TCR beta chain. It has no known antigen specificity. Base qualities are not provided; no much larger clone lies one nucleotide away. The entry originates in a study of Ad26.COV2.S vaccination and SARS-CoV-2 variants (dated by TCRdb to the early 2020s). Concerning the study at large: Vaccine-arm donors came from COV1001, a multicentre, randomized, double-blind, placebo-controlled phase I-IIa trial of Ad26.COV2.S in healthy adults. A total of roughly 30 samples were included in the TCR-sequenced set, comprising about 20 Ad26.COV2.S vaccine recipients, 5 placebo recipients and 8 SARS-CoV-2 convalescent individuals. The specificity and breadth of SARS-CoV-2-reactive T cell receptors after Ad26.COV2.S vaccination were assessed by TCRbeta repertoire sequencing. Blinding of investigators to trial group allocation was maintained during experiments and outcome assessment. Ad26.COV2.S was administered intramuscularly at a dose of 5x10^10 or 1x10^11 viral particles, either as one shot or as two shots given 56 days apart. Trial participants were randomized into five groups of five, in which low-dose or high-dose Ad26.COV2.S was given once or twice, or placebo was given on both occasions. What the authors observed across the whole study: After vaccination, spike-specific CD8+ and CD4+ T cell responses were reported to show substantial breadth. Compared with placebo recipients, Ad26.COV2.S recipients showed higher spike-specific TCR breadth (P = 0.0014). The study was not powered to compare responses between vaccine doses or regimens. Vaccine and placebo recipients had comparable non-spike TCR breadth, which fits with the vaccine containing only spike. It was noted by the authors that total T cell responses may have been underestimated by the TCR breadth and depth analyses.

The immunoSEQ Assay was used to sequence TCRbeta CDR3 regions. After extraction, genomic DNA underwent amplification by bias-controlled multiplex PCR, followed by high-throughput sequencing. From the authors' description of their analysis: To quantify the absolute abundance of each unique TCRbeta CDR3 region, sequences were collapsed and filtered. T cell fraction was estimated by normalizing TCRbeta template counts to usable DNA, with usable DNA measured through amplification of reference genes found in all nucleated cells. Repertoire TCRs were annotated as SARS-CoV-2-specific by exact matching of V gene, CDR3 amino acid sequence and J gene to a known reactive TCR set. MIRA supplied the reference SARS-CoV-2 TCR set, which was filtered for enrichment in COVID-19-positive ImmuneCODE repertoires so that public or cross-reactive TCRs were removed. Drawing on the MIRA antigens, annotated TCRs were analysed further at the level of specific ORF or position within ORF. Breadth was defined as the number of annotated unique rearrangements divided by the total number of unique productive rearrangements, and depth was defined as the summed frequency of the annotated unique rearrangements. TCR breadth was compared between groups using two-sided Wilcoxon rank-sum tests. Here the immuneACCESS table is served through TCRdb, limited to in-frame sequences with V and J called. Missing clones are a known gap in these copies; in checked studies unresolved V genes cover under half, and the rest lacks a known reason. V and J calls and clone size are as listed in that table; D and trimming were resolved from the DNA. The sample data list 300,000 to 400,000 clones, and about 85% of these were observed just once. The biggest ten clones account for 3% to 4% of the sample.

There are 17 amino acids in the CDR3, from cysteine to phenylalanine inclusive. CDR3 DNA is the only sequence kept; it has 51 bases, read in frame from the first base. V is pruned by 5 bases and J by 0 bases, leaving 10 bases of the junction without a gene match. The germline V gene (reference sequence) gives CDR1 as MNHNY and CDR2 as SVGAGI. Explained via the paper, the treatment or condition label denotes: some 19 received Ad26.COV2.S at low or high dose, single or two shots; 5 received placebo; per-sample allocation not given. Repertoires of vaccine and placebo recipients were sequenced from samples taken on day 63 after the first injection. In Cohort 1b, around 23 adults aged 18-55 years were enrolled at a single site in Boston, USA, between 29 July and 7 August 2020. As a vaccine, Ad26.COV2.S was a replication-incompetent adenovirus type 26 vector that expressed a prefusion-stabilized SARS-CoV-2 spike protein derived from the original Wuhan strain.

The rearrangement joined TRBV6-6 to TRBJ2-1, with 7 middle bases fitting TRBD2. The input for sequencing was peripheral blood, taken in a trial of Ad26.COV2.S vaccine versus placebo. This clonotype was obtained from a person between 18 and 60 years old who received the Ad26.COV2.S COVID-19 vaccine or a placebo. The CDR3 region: CASSPRRREFSYNEQFF. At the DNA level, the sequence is TGTGCCAGCAGTCCCAGGAGGCGGGAGTTCTCCTACAATGAGCAGTTCTTC.